Following are 12 T cell receptor beta chains from one sample sequenced in a study of blood T cell repertoires in COVID-19. The repertoire was sequenced with immunoSEQ multiplex PCR; TCRdb's copy has only in-frame clones and lacks some. Of about 260,000 clones in the sample, about 88% were seen once. The sequenced sample was peripheral blood. The source of these receptors is an older woman with COVID-19, enrolled during active disease.

About this clone: Other DNA sequences in the same sample also yield this CDR3. J is TRBJ2-1 and V is TRBV11-3, with 7 bases aligning to TRBD1. CDR3 length equals 12 residues. The germline V gene has CDR1 SGHNT and CDR2 YENEEA. V lost 5 bases to trimming and J lost 7 bases; unmatched junction nucleotides: 2. The CDR3 DNA follows: TGTGCCAGCAGCCTACAGGGGAATGAGCAGTTCTTC. This sequence encodes CASSLQGNEQFF.

Turning to this clone: The sample contains more than one DNA sequence encoding this CDR3. This chain uses TRBV12-3 or TRBV12-4 with TRBJ1-2; 9 positions agree with TRBD1. V shed 6 bases and J 4 bases; nucleotides not matched to a gene: 3. The CDR3 has 13 amino acids. The CDR3, as DNA: TGTGCCAGCAGCCCGGACAGGGGCTATGGCTACACCTTC. This sequence encodes CASSPDRGYGYTF.

The rearrangement uses TRBV2 and TRBJ2-3; TRBD2 matches 8 bases. Germline CDR1 reads SNHLY; CDR2 reads FYNNEI. The CDR3 has 12 residues. V gave up 6 bases and J gave up 9 bases; unmatched junction bases: 5. CDR3 sequence reads: CASRAGGTTQYF. The CDR3 DNA sequence: TGTGCCAGCAGGGCGGGAGGAACCACGCAGTATTTT.

The chain has TRBV28 and TRBJ1-1, with 11 bases identical to TRBD1. This CDR3 spans 15 amino acids. The germline V gene has CDR1 MDHEN and CDR2 SYDVKM. With 4 bases clipped from V and 5 bases from J, the junction kept 6 bases outside the gene matches. The CDR3 is CASSSAGQGGTEAFF. The CDR3 nucleotides read TGTGCCAGCAGTTCCGCGGGACAGGGGGGAACTGAAGCTTTCTTT.

This rearrangement joins TRBV19 to TRBJ2-1; 9 bases match TRBD2. This CDR3 contains 13 residues. The V segment lost 6 bases and the J segment 7 bases; nucleotides outside the gene matches: 4. Germline CDR1 LNHDA, CDR2 SQIVND (reference sequence). The CDR3 nucleotides are TGTGCCAGTAGGAGACTAGCGGAGAATGAGCAGTTCTTC. Its translation is CASRRLAENEQFF.

This clone occurred once. The rearrangement joins TRBV27 to TRBJ1-1; no firm D call. CDR1 MNHEY and CDR2 SMNVEV come from the germline V gene (reference sequence). This CDR3 spans 14 amino acids. V was trimmed by 6 bases and J by 3 bases, leaving 14 bases between them. CDR3 protein: CASRSLPRYTEAFF. The CDR3 DNA follows: TGTGCCAGCAGGAGTCTCCCGCGGTACACTGAAGCTTTCTTT.

Many counts were recorded for this clone. The CDR3 nucleotides are TGTGCCAGCAGCCCTGCGGGGGCAAGCCAAGGCTATGGCTACACCTTC. Its translation is CASSPAGASQGYGYTF. J is TRBJ1-2 and V is TRBV7-3; D is perhaps TRBD1 (6 bases). This CDR3 region has 16 residues. Looked up from germline, CDR1 is SGHTA and CDR2 is FQGTGA. V lost 5 bases and J 4 bases, leaving 20 bases between the germline ends. Looking up the rest from reference TRBV7-3 and TRBJ1-2 gives the full variable domain: GAGVSQTPSNKVTEKGKYVELRCDPISGHTALYWYRQSLGQGPEFLIYFQGTGAADDSGLPNDRFFAVRPEGSVSTLKIQRTERGDSAVYLCASSPAGASQGYGYTFGSGTRLTVV.

The CDR3 nucleotides read TGTGCCAGCAGCGTAGGTCCTAACACTGAAGCTTTCTTT. It specifies CASSVGPNTEAFF. J is TRBJ1-1 and V is TRBV9; D not certain. Trimming pared 0 bases from V and 2 bases from J, leaving 5 bases between. CDR1 and CDR2 (germline): SGDLS, YYNGEE. The CDR3 totals 13 residues.

The genes are TRBV7-2 and TRBJ2-1; D gene unclear. Germline CDR1 is SGHTA and CDR2 is FQGNSA. The CDR3 is made up of 15 amino acids. V lost 2 bases, J lost 0 bases, and 8 bases lay in between. CDR3 sequence reads: CASSLRAISYNEQFF. Here the CDR3 DNA reads TGTGCCAGCAGCTTAAGAGCGATCTCCTACAATGAGCAGTTCTTC.

The chain links TRBV19 to TRBJ1-2; unclear D gene. Between the trimmed V and J ends, which lost 5 bases and 0 bases, there was a span of 7 bases. CDR1 is LNHDA, CDR2 SQIVND, per germline (reference sequence). The length of the CDR3 is 13 residues. The CDR3 DNA reads as TGTGCCAGTAGTCCGGGATCTAACTATGGCTACACCTTC. It yields the protein CASSPGSNYGYTF.

The chain links TRBV19 to TRBJ1-1; the D gene is possibly TRBD1 (5 bases). V lost 6 bases to trimming and J lost 0 bases, with 11 bases between them. Germline V gene sequence: CDR1 LNHDA, CDR2 SQIVND (reference sequence). The CDR3 is made up of 14 amino acids. CDR3 residues: CASRRGPVNTEAFF. CDR3 nucleotides: TGTGCCAGTAGAAGGGGTCCGGTGAACACTGAAGCTTTCTTT. The full variable domain, its missing parts supplied by reference TRBV19 and TRBJ1-1, is DGGITQSPKYLFRKEGQNVTLSCEQNLNHDAMYWYRQDPGQGLRLIYYSQIVNDFQKGDIAEGYSVSREKKESFPLTVTSAQKNPTAFYLCASRRGPVNTEAFFGQGTRLTVV.

V and J are TRBV6-2 or TRBV6-3 and TRBJ2-1, with D possibly matching TRBD2 (6 bases). CDR1 and CDR2 (germline): MNHEY, SVGEGT. This CDR3 spans 15 amino acids. Deletions cut 3 bases from V and 10 bases from J, with 19 bases between. CDR3 residues: CASSYGGRGGQEQFF. CDR3 nucleotides: TGTGCCAGCAGTTATGGCGGGCGGGGAGGACAAGAGCAGTTCTTC.